The T cell receptor beta chain under discussion was sequenced for a study of cytomegalovirus exposure and HLA in healthy donors. Germline V gene lookup returns CDR1 SGHRS and CDR2 YFSETQ. The CDR3 runs to 15 residues. Trimming cost V 0 bases and J 4 bases; bases outside gene matches: 2. The PCR had 60 Vbeta and 13 Jbeta primers. Sequencing was performed with immunoSEQ multiplex PCR; in TCRdb, only in-frame clones are kept and a portion is missing. The sample lists 90,000 to 130,000 clones, around 80% occurring once. This sequence was found in a woman in her fifties or sixties in good health and CMV-seropositive. Input material: PBMCs. This chain links TRBV5-1 with TRBJ2-1, with TRBD1 matching 9 bases. The CDR3 reads CASSLGDRGYNEQFF. Here the CDR3 DNA reads TGCGCCAGCAGCTTGGGTGACAGGGGGTACAATGAGCAGTTCTTC.